These 7 T cell receptor beta chains originate from one sample sequenced in a study of CXCR3-negative and CXCR3-positive naive CD8 T cells. Via 5' RACE with UMI labels, TRB cDNA libraries were prepared. TCRdb re-called the 5' RACE reads; one entry per CDR3 protein, DNA not given. The table gives 40,000 to 45,000 distinct CDR3 sequences; the top ten clones make up under 10% of it. Material: memory CD8+ T cells from blood. These receptors were obtained from a human donor in good health. Some clones in this sample may be carry-over from other donors' samples.

The chain combines TRBV20-1 with TRBJ1-5. The CDR3 runs 14 residues. Germline V gene lookup returns CDR1 DFQATT and CDR2 SNEGSKA (reference sequence). This CDR3 reads CSAGAGRRNQPQHF.

The CDR3: CASGRGYQETQYF. The V call is TRBV28, the J call TRBJ2-5; TCRdb's assignment of TRBD1 cannot be checked, as there is no DNA. CDR1 and CDR2 (germline): MDHEN, SYDVKM. This CDR3 comprises 13 residues.

The chain uses TRBV2 and TRBJ2-7. The CDR3 is 14 amino acids. In germline, CDR1 is SNHLY, CDR2 FYNNEI. The CDR3 region is CASSENRDSYEQYF.

V is TRBV5-6 and J is TRBJ2-1; as DNA is missing, the TRBD1 call by TCRdb cannot be tested. This CDR3 comprises 15 residues. The germline V gene has CDR1 SGHDT and CDR2 YYEEEE. The CDR3 sequence is CASSSGTTTYNEQFF.

The chain employs TRBV10-3 and TRBJ2-7; the TCRdb D gene call, TRBD2, has no DNA to confirm it. CDR1 ENHRY and CDR2 SYGVKD come from the germline V gene. The CDR3 runs 17 residues. The CDR3 loop is CAISDPTLGEKSYEQYF.

The V and J genes are TRBV7-9 and TRBJ2-5; TCRdb's D call, TRBD1, is unchecked because there is no DNA. Germline-derived CDR1 and CDR2 are SEHNR and FQNEAQ (reference sequence). The CDR3 covers 14 residues. The CDR3 loop is CASRSPHTGETQYF.

The chain has TRBV7-8 and TRBJ2-7; TCRdb outputs TRBD2, but without DNA this stays unchecked. The length of the CDR3 is 15 residues. Germline V gene lookup returns CDR1 SGHVS and CDR2 FQNEAQ. CDR3 residues: CASSLGPEGYYEQYF.